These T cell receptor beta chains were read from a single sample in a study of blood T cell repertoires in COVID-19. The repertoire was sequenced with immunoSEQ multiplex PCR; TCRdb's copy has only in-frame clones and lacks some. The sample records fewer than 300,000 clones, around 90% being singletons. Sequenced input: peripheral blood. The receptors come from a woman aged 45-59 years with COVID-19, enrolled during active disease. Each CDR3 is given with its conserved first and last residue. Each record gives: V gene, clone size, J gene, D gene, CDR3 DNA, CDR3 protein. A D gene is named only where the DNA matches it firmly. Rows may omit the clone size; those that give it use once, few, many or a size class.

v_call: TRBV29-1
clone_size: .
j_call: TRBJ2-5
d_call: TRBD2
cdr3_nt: TGCAGCGTTTCACGGACTAGCAGGGAAGGTTGGGAAGAGACCCAGTACTTC
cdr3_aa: CSVSRTSREGWEETQYF

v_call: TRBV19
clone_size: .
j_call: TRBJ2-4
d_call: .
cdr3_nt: TGTGCCAGTACCCTTGAGGGAGGCAAAAACATTCAGTACTTC
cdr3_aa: CASTLEGGKNIQYF

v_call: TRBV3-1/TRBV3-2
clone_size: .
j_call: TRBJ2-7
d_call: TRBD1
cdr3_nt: TGTGCCAGCAGCCAAGGGGGATCAGGGGGCCAAAACTACGAGCAGTACTTC
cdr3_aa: CASSQGGSGGQNYEQYF

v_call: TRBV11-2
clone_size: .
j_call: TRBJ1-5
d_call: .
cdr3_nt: TGTGCCAGCAGCTTAGATCGGGGTCAGCCCCAGCATTTT
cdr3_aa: CASSLDRGQPQHF

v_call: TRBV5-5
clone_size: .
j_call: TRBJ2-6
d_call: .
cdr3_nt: TGTGCCAGCAGCTTGGCCCCGGGAAGTTCTGGGGCCAACGTCCTGACTTTC
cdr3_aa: CASSLAPGSSGANVLTF

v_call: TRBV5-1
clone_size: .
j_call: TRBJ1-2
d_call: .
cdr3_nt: TGCGCCAGCAGCTTGGCCGCAGATGGCTACACCTTC
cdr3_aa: CASSLAADGYTF

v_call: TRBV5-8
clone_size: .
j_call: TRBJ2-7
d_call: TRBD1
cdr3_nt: TGTGCCAGCAGCTTGGTTGGGACAGGGTTCCCCTACGAGCAGTACTTC
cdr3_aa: CASSLVGTGFPYEQYF

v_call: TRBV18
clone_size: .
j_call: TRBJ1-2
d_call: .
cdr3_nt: TGTGCCAGCTCACCCTCGGACAAATACTATGGCTACACCTTC
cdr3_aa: CASSPSDKYYGYTF

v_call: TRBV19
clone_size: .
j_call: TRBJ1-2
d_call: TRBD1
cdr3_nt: TGTGCCTCAGGGTGGGGGACAGGGGATGATGGCTACACCTTC
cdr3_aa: CASGWGTGDDGYTF

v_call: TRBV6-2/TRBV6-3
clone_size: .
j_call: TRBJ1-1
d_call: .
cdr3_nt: TGTGCCAGCAGTTACCCCCTCAAGGAACAGGTCGTGAACACTGAAGCTTTCTTT
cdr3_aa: CASSYPLKEQVVNTEAFF

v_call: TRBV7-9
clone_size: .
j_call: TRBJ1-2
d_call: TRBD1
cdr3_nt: TGTGCCAGCAGCTTAGCTGCGACAGGGGACTATGGCTACACCTTC
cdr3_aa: CASSLAATGDYGYTF

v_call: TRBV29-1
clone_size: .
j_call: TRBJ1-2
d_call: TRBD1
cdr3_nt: TGCAGCGTTGAAGAACGGGACAGGAACACTTTTGGCTACACCTTC
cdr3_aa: CSVEERDRNTFGYTF

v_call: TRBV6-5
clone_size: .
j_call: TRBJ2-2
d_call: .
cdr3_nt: TGTGCCAGCCGCAGCGGCCAAAGGACCGGGGAGCTGTTTTTT
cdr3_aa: CASRSGQRTGELFF

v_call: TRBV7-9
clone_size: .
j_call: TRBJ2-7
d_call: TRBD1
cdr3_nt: TGTGCCAGCAGCGCGTATCCGGGACAGGGTTACGAGCAGTACTTC
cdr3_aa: CASSAYPGQGYEQYF

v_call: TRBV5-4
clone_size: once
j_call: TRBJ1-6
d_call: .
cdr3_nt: TGTGCCAGCAGCTTGGCGGGGCCCCTCCACTTT
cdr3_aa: CASSLAGPLHF

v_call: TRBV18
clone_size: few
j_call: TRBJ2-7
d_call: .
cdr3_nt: TGTGCCAGCTCACCAGCAGCGAGGGCTAACCACGAGCAGTACTTC
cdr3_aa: CASSPAARANHEQYF

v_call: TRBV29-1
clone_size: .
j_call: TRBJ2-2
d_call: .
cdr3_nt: TGCAGCGTTGAAGCGGGACACTTGAACACCGGGGAGCTGTTTTTT
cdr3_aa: CSVEAGHLNTGELFF

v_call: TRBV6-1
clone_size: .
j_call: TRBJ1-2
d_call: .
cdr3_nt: TGTGCCAGCAGTGAGCAGGGATCTAACTATGGCTACACCTTC
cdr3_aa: CASSEQGSNYGYTF

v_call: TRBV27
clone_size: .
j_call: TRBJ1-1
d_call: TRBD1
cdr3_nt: TGTGCCAGCAGTCCCCTATGGCAGGGGGATGGGAACACTGAAGCTTTCTTT
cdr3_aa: CASSPLWQGDGNTEAFF

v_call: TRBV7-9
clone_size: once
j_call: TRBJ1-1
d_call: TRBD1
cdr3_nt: TGTGCCAGCAGCTTGGGACAGGTTAACACTGAAGCTTTCTTT
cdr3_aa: CASSLGQVNTEAFF

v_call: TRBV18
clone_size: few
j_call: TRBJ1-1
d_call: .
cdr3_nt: TGTGCCAGCTCACCACCGTACAGGCCCCTCTCGTCGGCCACTGAAGCTTTCTTT
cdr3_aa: CASSPPYRPLSSATEAFF

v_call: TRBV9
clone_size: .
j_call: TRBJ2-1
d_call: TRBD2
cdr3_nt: TGTGCCAGCAGCGTAGGCGGGGGATCCTACAATGAGCAGTTCTTC
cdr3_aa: CASSVGGGSYNEQFF

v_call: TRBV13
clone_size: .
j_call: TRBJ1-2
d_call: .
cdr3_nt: TGTGCCAGCAGCTTGGGCAGTGGGAACTATGGCTACACCTTC
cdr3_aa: CASSLGSGNYGYTF

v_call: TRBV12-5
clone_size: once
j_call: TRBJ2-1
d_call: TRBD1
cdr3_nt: TGTGCTAGTGGCTGGAACAGGGGCCGGAACAATGAGCAGTTCTTC
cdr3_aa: CASGWNRGRNNEQFF